This T cell receptor (beta chain) was recorded in a study of cytomegalovirus exposure and HLA in healthy donors. Looking at the study overall: An analysis done earlier identified roughly 120 million unique TCR beta sequences from about 179 million T cells.

The PCR ran on 60 Vbeta and 13 Jbeta primers. Sequenced by immunoSEQ multiplex PCR; TCRdb stores in-frame clones only, minus some. The sample shows roughly 93,000 clones, over 60% of them seen only once. Trimming shortened V by 1 base and J by 5 bases, and 18 bases separated the two germline ends. The CDR3 totals 17 residues. Germline V lookup: CDR1 SNHLY, CDR2 FYNNEI. The material sequenced was PBMCs. The rearrangement links TRBV2 to TRBJ1-5; D is undetermined. This clonotype originated in a human donor in good health. The CDR3 nucleotides are TGTGCCAGCAGTGAAGAAGTCGGCATCTTAGCGGATCAGCCCCAGCATTTT. Amino acids: CASSEEVGILADQPQHF.